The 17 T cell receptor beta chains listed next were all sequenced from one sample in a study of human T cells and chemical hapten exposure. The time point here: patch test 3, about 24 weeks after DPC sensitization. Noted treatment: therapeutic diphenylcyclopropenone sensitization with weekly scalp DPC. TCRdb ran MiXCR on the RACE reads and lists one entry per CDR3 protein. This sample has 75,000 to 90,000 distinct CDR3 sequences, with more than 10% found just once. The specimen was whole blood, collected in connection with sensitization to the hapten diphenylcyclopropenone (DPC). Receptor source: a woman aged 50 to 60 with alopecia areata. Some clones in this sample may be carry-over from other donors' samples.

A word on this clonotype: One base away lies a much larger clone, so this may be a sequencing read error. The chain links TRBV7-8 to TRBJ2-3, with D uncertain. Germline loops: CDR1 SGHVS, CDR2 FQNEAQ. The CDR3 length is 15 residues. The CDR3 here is CVSSRTILSTDTQYF. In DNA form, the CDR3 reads TGTGTCAGCAGCCGAACCATACTTAGCACAGATACGCAGTATTTT. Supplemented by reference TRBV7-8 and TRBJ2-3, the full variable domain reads GAGVSQSPRYKVAKRGQDVALRCDPISGHVSLFWYQQALGQGPEFLTYFQNEAQLDKSGLPSDRFFAERPEGSVSTLKIQRTQQEDSAVYLCVSSRTILSTDTQYFGPGTRLTVL.

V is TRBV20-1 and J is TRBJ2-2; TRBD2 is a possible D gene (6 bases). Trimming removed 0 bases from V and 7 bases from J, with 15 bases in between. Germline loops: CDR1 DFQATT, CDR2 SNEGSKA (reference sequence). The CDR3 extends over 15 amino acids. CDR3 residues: CSARDPGVSGGELFF. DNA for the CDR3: TGCAGTGCTAGAGATCCGGGAGTCTCCGGCGGGGAGCTGTTTTTT.

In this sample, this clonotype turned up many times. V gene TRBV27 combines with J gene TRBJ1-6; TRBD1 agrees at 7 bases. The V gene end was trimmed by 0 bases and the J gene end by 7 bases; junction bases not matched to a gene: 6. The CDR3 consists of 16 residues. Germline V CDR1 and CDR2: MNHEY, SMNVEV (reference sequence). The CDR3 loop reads CASSLSRDRRNSPLHF. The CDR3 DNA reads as TGTGCCAGCAGTTTATCTAGGGACAGACGAAATTCACCCCTCCACTTT.

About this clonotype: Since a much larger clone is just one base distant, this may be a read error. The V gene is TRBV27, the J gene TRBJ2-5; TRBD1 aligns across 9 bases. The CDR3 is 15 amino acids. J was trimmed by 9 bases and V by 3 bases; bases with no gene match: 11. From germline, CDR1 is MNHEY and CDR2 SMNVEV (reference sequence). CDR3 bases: TGTGCCAGCAGTTTGTCCGGGACAGGGATGAAGGCCCAGTACTTC. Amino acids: CASSLSGTGMKAQYF.

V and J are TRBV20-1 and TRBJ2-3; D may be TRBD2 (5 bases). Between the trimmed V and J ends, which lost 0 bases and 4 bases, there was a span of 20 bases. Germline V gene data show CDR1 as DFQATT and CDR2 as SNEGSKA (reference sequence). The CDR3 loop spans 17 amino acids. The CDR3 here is CSAREAARRGYADTQYF. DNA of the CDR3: TGCAGTGCTAGAGAGGCCGCGAGGAGAGGGTACGCAGATACGCAGTATTTT.

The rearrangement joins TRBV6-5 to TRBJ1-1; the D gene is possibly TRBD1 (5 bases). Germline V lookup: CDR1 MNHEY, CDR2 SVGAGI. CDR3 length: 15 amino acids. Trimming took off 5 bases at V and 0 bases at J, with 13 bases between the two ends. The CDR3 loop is CASSLGGLMNTEAFF. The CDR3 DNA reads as TGTGCCAGCAGTCTGGGGGGACTGATGAACACTGAAGCTTTCTTT.

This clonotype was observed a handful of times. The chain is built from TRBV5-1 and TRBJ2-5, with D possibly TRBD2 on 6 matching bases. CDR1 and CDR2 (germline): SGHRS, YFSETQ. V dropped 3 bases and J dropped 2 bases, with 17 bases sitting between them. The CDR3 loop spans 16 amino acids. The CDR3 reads CASSSVGGRGQETQYF. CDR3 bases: TGCGCCAGCAGCTCCGTCGGTGGTCGGGGGCAAGAGACCCAGTACTTC. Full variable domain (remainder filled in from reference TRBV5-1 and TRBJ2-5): KAGVTQTPRYLIKTRGQQVTLSCSPISGHRSVSWYQQTPGQGLQFLFEYFSETQRNKGNFPGRFSGRQFSNSRSEMNVSTLELGDSALYLCASSSVGGRGQETQYFGPGTRLLVL.

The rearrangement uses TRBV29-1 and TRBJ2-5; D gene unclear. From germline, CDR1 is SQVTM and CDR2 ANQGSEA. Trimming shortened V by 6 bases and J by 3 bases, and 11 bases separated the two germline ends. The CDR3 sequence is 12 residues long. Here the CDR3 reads CSVASTKETQYF. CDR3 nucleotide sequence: TGCAGCGTAGCCTCTACCAAAGAGACCCAGTACTTC. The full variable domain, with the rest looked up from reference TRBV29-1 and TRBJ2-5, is SAVISQKPSRDICQRGTSLTIQCQVDSQVTMMFWYRQQPGQSLTLIATANQGSEATYESGFVIDKFPISRPNLTFSTLTVSNMSPEDSSIYLCSVASTKETQYFGPGTRLLVL.

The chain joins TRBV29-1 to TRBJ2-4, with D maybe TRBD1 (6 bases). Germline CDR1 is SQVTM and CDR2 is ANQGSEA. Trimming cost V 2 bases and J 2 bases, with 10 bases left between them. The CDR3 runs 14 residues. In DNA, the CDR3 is TGCAGCGTTGAATCCAGGGGATCCAAAAACATTCAGTACTTC. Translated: CSVESRGSKNIQYF.

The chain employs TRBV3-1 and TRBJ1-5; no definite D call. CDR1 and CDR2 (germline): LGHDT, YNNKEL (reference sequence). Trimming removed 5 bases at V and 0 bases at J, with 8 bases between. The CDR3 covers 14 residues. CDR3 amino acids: CASSERDSNQPQHF. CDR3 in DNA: TGTGCCAGCAGCGAGAGGGATAGCAATCAGCCCCAGCATTTT.

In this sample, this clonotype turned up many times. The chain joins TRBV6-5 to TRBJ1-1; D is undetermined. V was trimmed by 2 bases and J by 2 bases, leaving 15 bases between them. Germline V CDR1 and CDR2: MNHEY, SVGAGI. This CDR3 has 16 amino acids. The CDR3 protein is CASSYPPGAQNTEAFF. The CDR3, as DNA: TGTGCCAGCAGTTACCCACCGGGAGCTCAAAACACTGAAGCTTTCTTT.

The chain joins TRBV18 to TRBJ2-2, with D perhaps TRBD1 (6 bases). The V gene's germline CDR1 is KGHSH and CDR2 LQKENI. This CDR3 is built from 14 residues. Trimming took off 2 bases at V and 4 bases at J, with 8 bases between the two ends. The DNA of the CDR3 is TGTGCCAGCTCACCAACGACAGGCACCGGGGAGCTGTTTTTT. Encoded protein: CASSPTTGTGELFF.

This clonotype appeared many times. The CDR3 here is CASSPRTGARGDPYEQYF. The CDR3 nucleotides read TGTGCCAGCAGCCCCCGGACAGGGGCTAGGGGCGACCCCTACGAGCAGTACTTC. The chain links TRBV12-3 or TRBV12-4 to TRBJ2-7; 9 bases align to TRBD1. V trimming: 6 bases; J trimming: 2 bases; junction bases outside the gene matches: 17. The CDR3 has 18 residues.

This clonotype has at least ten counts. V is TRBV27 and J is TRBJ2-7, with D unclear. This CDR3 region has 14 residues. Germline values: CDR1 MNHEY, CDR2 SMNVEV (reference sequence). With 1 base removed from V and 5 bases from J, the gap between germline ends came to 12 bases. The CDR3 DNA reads TGTGCCAGCAGTTTATTTCCTTCGATGAACGAGCAGTACTTC. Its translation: CASSLFPSMNEQYF.

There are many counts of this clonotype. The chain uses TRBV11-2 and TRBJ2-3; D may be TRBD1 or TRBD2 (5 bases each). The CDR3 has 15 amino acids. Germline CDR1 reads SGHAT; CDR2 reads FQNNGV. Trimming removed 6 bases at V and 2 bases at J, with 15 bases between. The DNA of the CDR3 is TGTGCCAGCAGTCCACGGGACGGAATCACAGATACGCAGTATTTT. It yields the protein CASSPRDGITDTQYF.

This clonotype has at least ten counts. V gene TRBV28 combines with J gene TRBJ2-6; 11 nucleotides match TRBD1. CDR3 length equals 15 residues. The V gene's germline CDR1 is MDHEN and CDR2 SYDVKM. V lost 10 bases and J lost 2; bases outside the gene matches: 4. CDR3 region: CATWTGGTGANVLTF. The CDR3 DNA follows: TGTGCCACCTGGACAGGGGGCACTGGGGCCAACGTCCTGACTTTC.

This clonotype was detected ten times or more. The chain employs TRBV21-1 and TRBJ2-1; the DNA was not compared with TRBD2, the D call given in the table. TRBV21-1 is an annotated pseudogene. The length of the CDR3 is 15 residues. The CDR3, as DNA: TGTGCCAGCACTTCTAGCGAGAGCTCCTACAATGAGCAGTTCTTC. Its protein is CASTSSESSYNEQFF.